Listed below are T cell receptor beta chains from one sample, sequenced in a study. A single record per CDR3 protein comes from TCRdb applying MiXCR to the 5' RACE reads. Here the sample spans under 45,000 distinct CDR3 sequences, 25% to 35% being singletons. Specimen: tumor-infiltrating memory CD4+ T cells sorted from the breast tumor. All receptors come from a female donor with breast cancer. CDR3s include the opening cysteine and the closing phenylalanine or tryptophan. D genes are given only for firm matches. Part of the rows lack a size; the others show once, few, many or a class for expanded clones.

j_call d_call clone_size v_call cdr3_nt cdr3_aa
TRBJ1-3 . . TRBV9 TGTGCCAGCAGCGTAGATGCGGGGGACTCTGGAAACACCATATATTTT CASSVDAGDSGNTIYF
TRBJ1-2 TRBD1 many TRBV4-1 TGCGCCAGCAGCCAAGCCCCGGGACAGGGGATCTACACCTTC CASSQAPGQGIYTF
TRBJ2-5 . . TRBV7-9 TGTGCCAGCAGCTTTCTGGCGCAAGAGACCCAGTACTTC CASSFLAQETQYF
TRBJ2-5 TRBD1 many TRBV5-1 TGCGCCAGCAGTTCCACAGGGGGTCGGGAGACCCAGTACTTC CASSSTGGRETQYF
TRBJ1-5 . once TRBV12-3/TRBV12-4 TGTGCCAGCAGTTTGGACCAGGGAAGTACTATCACAGATACGCAGCATTTT CASSLDQGSTITDTQHF
TRBJ2-1 . . TRBV28 TGTGCCAGCAGGGGCGCCGGGACGGGCCCCTACAATGAGCAGTTCTTC CASRGAGTGPYNEQFF
TRBJ2-7 . . TRBV20-1 TGCAGTGCTAGGGTCCAGACAACCTACGAGCAGTACTTC CSARVQTTYEQYF
TRBJ2-3 TRBD2 . TRBV7-2 TGTGCCAGCAGCCTGAAAGCGGGAGGAGATACGCAGTATTTT CASSLKAGGDTQYF
TRBJ2-3 . many TRBV20-1 TGCAGTGCCTCAACAGATACGCAGTATTTT CSASTDTQYF
TRBJ1-3 . many TRBV5-1 TGCGCCAGCAGCTTGGTAGGGGTCTCTGGAAACACCATATATTTT CASSLVGVSGNTIYF
TRBJ2-1 . few TRBV5-1 TGCGCCAGCAGCTCCCGAACACAGACGGATTACAGGGATGAGCAGTTCTTC CASSSRTQTDYRDEQFF
TRBJ2-7 . . TRBV20-1 TGCAGTGCTAGCGACGTCGGGAGCGGGTACGAGCAGTACTTC CSASDVGSGYEQYF
TRBJ2-7 . . TRBV4-1 TGCGCCAGCAGCCAGGCTAGGGGGATCTACGATCAGTACTTC CASSQARGIYDQYF
TRBJ2-7 . few TRBV20-1 TGCAGTGCTAGAGATCTAGAAAGTAACGAGCAGTACTTC CSARDLESNEQYF
TRBJ2-5 . . TRBV4-1 TGTGCCAGCAGCCAAGATCGAGAGACCCAGTACTTC CASSQDRETQYF
TRBJ2-3 . . TRBV4-2 TGTGCCAGCAGCCAGACCCTTGTTAGCTCAGATACGCAGTATTTT CASSQTLVSSDTQYF
TRBJ1-5 . few TRBV7-2 TGTGCCAGCAGCACAGGGACTAGACGGAACAATCAGCCCCAGCATTTT CASSTGTRRNNQPQHF
TRBJ2-3 TRBD1 many TRBV11-1 TGTGCCAGCAGTTCCGGGACAGGGTCCGGAGATACGCAGTATTTT CASSSGTGSGDTQYF
TRBJ2-6 . few TRBV7-9 TGTGCCAGCAGGGGACCTCGACTTGAAACTGGGGCCAACGTCCTGACTTTC CASRGPRLETGANVLTF
TRBJ2-2 . . TRBV5-7 TGTGCCACTCCCCCACGGGGGCCAGACACCGGGGAGCTGTTTTTT CATPPRGPDTGELFF
TRBJ2-3 TRBD1 . TRBV4-2 TGTGCCAGCAGCCACGGCGTTGAGGGGGCAAGAGATACGCAGTATTTT CASSHGVEGARDTQYF
TRBJ2-5 TRBD2 . TRBV29-1 TGCAGCGCCGGACTAGCGGGGGGATCCCTGTTTGTGGAGACCCAGTACTTC CSAGLAGGSLFVETQYF
TRBJ1-6 . many TRBV20-1 TGCAGTGCTAGAGATGCCGGGCTTCCGGATAATTCACCCCTCCACTTT CSARDAGLPDNSPLHF
TRBJ2-1 TRBD2 . TRBV29-1 TGCAGCGAGATCATTAGCGGGAGCGGCGATGAGCAGTTCTTC CSEIISGSGDEQFF
TRBJ2-5 TRBD1 . TRBV29-1 TGCAGCGTTCAATTACAGGGGGCGCTGGGGGAGACCCAGTACTTC CSVQLQGALGETQYF
TRBJ2-4 . few TRBV27 TGTGCCAGCAGTTCCACACTCCTTCCTAGCACTCTAGCCAAAAACATTCAGTACTTC CASSSTLLPSTLAKNIQYF
TRBJ2-1 TRBD2 . TRBV2 TGTGCCAGCAGTCTAGCGGGAAACAACTACAATGAGCAGTTCTTC CASSLAGNNYNEQFF
TRBJ2-7 TRBD2 . TRBV5-1 TGCGCCAGCAGCTGGACCGGGACTAGCGGGGGGGCCGGCGAGCAGTACTTC CASSWTGTSGGAGEQYF
TRBJ1-1 . few TRBV14 TGTGCCAGCAGCCAAATGTTTTACACTGAAGCTTTCTTT CASSQMFYTEAFF
TRBJ2-1 . . TRBV14 TGTGCCAGCAGCCAAGAGGTCTGGGAAATGGCCAATGAGCAGTTCTTC CASSQEVWEMANEQFF